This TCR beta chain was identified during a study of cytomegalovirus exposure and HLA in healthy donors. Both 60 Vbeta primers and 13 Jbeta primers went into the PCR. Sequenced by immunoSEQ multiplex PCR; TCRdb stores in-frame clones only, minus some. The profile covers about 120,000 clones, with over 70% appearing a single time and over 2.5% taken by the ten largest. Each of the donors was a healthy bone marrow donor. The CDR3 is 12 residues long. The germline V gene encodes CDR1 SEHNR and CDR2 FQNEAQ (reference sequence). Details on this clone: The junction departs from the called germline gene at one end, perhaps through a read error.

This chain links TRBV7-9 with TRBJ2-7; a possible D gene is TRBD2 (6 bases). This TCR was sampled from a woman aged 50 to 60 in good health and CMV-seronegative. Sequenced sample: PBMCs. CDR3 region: CSSSHQGGEQYF. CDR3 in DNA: TGTTCCAGCAGTCACCAGGGAGGCGAGCAGTACTTC.